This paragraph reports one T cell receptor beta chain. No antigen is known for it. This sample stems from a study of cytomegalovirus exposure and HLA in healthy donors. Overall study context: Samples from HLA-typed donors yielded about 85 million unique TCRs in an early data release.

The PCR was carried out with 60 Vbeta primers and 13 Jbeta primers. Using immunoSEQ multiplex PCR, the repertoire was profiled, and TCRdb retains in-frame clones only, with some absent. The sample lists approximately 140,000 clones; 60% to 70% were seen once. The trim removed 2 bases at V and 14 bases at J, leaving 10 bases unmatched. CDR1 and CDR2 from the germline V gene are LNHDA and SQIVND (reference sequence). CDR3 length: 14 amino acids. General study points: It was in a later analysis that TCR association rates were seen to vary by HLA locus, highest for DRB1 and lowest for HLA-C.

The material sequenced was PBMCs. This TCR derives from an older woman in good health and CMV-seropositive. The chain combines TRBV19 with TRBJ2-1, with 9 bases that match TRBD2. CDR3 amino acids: CASSIQSGLARKFF. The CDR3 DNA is TGTGCCAGTAGTATACAATCCGGACTAGCGAGAAAGTTCTTC.